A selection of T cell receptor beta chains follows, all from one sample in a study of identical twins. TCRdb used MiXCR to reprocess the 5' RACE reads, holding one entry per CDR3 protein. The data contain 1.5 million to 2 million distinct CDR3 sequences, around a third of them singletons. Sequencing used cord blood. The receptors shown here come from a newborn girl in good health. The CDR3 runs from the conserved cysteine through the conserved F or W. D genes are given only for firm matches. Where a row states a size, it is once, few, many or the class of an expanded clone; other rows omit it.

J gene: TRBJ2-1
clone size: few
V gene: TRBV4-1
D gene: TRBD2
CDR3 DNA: TGCGCCAGCAGCCAAGATCGGTCGCTAGCGGGGGCCTACAATGAGCAGTTCTTC
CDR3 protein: CASSQDRSLAGAYNEQFF

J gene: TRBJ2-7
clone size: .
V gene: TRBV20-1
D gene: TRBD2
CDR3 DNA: TGCAGTGCGTCCCTACTAGCGGGGCCCTACGAGCAGTACTTC
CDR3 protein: CSASLLAGPYEQYF

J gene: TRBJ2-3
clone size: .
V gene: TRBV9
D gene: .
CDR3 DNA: TGTGCCAGCAGCGTAGTGACTACCCGTAGCACAGATACGCAGTATTTT
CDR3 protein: CASSVVTTRSTDTQYF

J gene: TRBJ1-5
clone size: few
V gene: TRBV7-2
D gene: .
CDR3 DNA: TGTGCCAGCAGCTGGGACGGTAATAGCAATCAGCCCCAGCATTTT
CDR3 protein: CASSWDGNSNQPQHF

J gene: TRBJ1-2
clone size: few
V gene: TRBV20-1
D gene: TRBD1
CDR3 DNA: TGCAGTGCTAGTAGACAGGGAAACTATGGCTACACCTTC
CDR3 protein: CSASRQGNYGYTF

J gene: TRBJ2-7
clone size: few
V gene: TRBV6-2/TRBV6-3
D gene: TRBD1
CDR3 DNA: TGTGCCAGCAGCCCCCGGACAGGGGGGTACTACGAGCAGTACTTC
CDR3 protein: CASSPRTGGYYEQYF

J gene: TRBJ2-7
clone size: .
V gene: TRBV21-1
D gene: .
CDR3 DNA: TGTGCCAGCAGCCACCCGGACCGGGGCCTCTACGAGCAGTACTTC
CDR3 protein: CASSHPDRGLYEQYF

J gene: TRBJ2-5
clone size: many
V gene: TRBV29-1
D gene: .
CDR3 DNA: TGCAGCGTTGAACCGGCACTATGGGAGACCCAGTACTTC
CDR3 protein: CSVEPALWETQYF

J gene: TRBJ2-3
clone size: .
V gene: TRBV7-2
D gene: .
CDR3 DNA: TGTGCCGGCTCGACCACGTCTAGCACAGATACGCAGTATTTT
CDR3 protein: CAGSTTSSTDTQYF

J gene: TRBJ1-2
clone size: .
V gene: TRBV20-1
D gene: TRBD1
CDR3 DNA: TGCAGTGCTAGACGCGGGACAGGGAACTATGGCTACACCTTC
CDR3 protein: CSARRGTGNYGYTF

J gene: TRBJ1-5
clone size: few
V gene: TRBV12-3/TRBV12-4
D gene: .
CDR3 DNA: TGTGCCAGCAGGAAGGGGGGGGCTAGCAATCAGCCCCAGCATTTT
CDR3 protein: CASRKGGASNQPQHF

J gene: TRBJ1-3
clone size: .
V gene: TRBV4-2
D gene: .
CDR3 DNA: TGTGCCAGCAGCCAAGATAACCGGGGTGGAAACACCATATATTTT
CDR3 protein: CASSQDNRGGNTIYF

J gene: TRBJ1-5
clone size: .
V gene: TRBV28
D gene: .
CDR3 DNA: TGTGCCAGCAGTTCGGGACACCCAAATCAGCCCCAGCATTTT
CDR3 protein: CASSSGHPNQPQHF

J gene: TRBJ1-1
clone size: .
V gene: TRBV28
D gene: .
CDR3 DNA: TGTGCCAGCAGTTTAACCCCACTATCCAGGGACACTGAAGCTTTCTTT
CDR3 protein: CASSLTPLSRDTEAFF

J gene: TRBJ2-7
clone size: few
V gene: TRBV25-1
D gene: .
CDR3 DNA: TGTGCCAGCAGTCCCATAAGGGGAGTCTACGAGCAGTACTTC
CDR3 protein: CASSPIRGVYEQYF

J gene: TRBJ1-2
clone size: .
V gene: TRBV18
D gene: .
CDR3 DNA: TGTGCCAGCTCACCTGGACAGCGCTATGGCTACACCTTC
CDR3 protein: CASSPGQRYGYTF

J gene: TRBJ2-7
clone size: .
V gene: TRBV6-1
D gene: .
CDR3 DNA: TGTGCCAGCAGTGAAGGGGCGGGCCGCTTCTACGAGCAGTACTTC
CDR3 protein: CASSEGAGRFYEQYF

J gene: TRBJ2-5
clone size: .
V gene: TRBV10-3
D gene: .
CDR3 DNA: TGTGCCATCAGTGAGTCGTTAAAGCAGACCCAGTACTTC
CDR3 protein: CAISESLKQTQYF

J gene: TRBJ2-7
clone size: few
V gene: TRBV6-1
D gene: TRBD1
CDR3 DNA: TGTGCCAGCAGTGAGGCCCGGACAGGGGTCCACGAGCAGTACTTC
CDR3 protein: CASSEARTGVHEQYF

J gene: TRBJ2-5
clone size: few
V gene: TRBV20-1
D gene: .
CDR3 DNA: TGCAGTGCTAGAGACAACCTCCTAGAGGTAGAGACCCAGTACTTC
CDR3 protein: CSARDNLLEVETQYF

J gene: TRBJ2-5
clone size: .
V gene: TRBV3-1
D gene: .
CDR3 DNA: TGTGCCAGCAGCCACGGATCTACCCAGTACTTC
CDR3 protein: CASSHGSTQYF

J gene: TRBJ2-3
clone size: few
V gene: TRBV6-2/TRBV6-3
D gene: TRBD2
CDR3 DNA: TGTGCCAGCAGTCGTAGCGGGAGAGCAGATACGCAGTATTTT
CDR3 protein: CASSRSGRADTQYF

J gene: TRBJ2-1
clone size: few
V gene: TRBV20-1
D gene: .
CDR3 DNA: TGCAGTGCTAGAGCTAGCGTACGCTCCTACAATGAGCAGTTCTTC
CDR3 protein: CSARASVRSYNEQFF

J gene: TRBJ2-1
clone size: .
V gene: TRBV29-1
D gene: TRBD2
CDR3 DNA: TGCAGCGTTGGGGGACTAGCGGGGGGCTATGGGTACAATGAGCAGTTCTTC
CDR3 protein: CSVGGLAGGYGYNEQFF

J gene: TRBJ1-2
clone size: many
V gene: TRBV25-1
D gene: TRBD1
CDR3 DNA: TGTGCCAGCAGTGAAAGAAGAGGACAGGGTGGCTACACCTTC
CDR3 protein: CASSERRGQGGYTF

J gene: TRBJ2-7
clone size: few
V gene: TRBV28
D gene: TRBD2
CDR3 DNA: TGTGCCAGCAGTTTATCCGGGAGGTTTTACGAGCAGTACTTC
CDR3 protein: CASSLSGRFYEQYF

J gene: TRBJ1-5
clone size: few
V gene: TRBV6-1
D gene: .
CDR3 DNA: TGTGCCAGCAGTGAACCGTCGGGGTCTCTCCAGCATTTT
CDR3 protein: CASSEPSGSLQHF

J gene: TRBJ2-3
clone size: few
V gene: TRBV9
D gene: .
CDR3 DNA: TGTGCCAGCAGCAGCATGGGGATGGAAGATACGCAGTATTTT
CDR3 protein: CASSSMGMEDTQYF

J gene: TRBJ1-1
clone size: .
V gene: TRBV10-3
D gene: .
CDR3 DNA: TGTGCCATCAGTGTGAAGGGGAACACTGAAGCTTTCTTT
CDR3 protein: CAISVKGNTEAFF